The clone carrying this T cell receptor beta chain was counted only a few times. This sample is part of a study of early T cells in non-severe SARS-CoV-2 infection. TCRdb redid the calling of the 5' RACE reads with MiXCR, one entry per CDR3 protein. The repertoire holds about 110,000 distinct CDR3 sequences, over 10% seen once, with 2.5% to 4% in the top ten. Germline-derived CDR1 and CDR2 are SGHNT and YENEEA. The trim removed 2 bases at V and 2 bases at J, leaving 11 bases unmatched. CDR3 length: 17 residues. The receptor was derived from an adult who was a healthcare worker with PCR-confirmed SARS-CoV-2 infection or an uninfected control (not recorded which). Sequencing was done on a sample of whole blood. The genes are TRBV11-3 and TRBJ2-7; 8 bases agree with TRBD2. The CDR3 loop reads CASSLRDAGGSPYEQYF. Written as DNA, the CDR3 is TGTGCCAGCAGCTTAAGGGACGCGGGAGGATCCCCCTACGAGCAGTACTTC.